These 22 T cell receptor beta chains came from one sample sequenced in a study of blood T cell repertoires in COVID-19 (dated by TCRdb to the early 2020s). Libraries came from the immunoSEQ multiplex PCR assay. Not all clones reach the TCRdb copy of this immuneACCESS table, which keeps in-frame sequences only. Checked studies attribute under half of the gap to unresolved V genes and leave the rest unexplained. The sample data list tens of thousands of clones, and just over 85% of these were observed just once. The ten largest clones add up to 55% to 60% of the sample. The specimen sequenced was peripheral blood. The receptor set was obtained from a man in his 70s with acute or convalescent COVID-19.

The chain combines TRBV7-8 with TRBJ1-2; the match to TRBD1 covers 7 bases. Unmatched junction bases numbered 7, after V lost 5 bases and J lost 4 bases. This CDR3 spans 14 amino acids. CDR1 and CDR2 (germline): SGHVS, FQNEAQ. CDR3 nucleotide sequence: TGTGCCAGCAGCCTCCGACAGGGTTCCTATGGCTACACCTTC. As protein: CASSLRQGSYGYTF.

This clone was detected only once. V and J are TRBV12-5 and TRBJ2-3; 13 nucleotides agree with TRBD2. The J segment lost 2 bases and the V segment lost 5 bases, leaving 1 base of the junction unmatched. Germline loops: CDR1 LGHNT, CDR2 FRNRAP. This CDR3 is built from 15 residues. The DNA for the CDR3 is TGTGCTAGTGGTGGACTAGCGGGAGTCACAGATACGCAGTATTTT. As protein: CASGGLAGVTDTQYF.

The chain links TRBV7-9 to TRBJ2-7; D unresolved. Germline V lookup: CDR1 SEHNR, CDR2 FQNEAQ (reference sequence). This CDR3 has 13 amino acids. Trimming took 5 bases from V and 0 from J, leaving 8 bases between them. DNA of the CDR3: TGTGCCAGCAGCCAGACTGGCTCCTACGAGCAGTACTTC. Amino acids: CASSQTGSYEQYF.

The rearrangement links TRBV6-6 to TRBJ1-2, with 9 bases matching TRBD1. The ends lost 4 bases at V and 6 bases at J; junction bases unmatched: 0. The CDR3 spans 12 residues. Germline values: CDR1 MNHNY, CDR2 SVGAGI (reference sequence). The CDR3 here is CASSWTGDGYTF. In nucleotides, the CDR3 is TGTGCCAGCAGTTGGACAGGGGATGGCTACACCTTC.

The chain recombines TRBV6-1 with TRBJ1-3, with 8 bases aligning to TRBD1. Germline assignment: CDR1 MNHNS and CDR2 SASEGT. This CDR3 has 18 residues. The trim removed 0 bases at V and 0 bases at J, leaving 7 bases unmatched. CDR3 residues: CASSEAEGQASSGNTIYF. As DNA, the CDR3 is TGTGCCAGCAGTGAAGCTGAGGGACAGGCGTCCTCTGGAAACACCATATATTTT.

V is TRBV7-6 and J is TRBJ2-1; TRBD2 aligns across 10 bases. Germline CDR1 reads SGHVS; CDR2 reads FNYEAQ. CDR3 length equals 17 residues. The J segment lost 6 bases and the V segment lost 5 bases, leaving 13 bases of the junction unmatched. In DNA, the CDR3 is TGTGCCAGCAGCCGAGGGTTAAGGAGCGGGAGGGCCAATGAGCAGTTCTTC. Protein product: CASSRGLRSGRANEQFF.

This sequence joins TRBV7-2 and TRBJ2-1, with TRBD2 as a possible D gene (5 bases). The germline gives CDR1 SGHTA, CDR2 FQGNSA. The V and J ends lost 1 base and 8 bases respectively, with 15 bases between them. The CDR3 length is 15 residues. Here the CDR3 reads CASSLVVLAGYEQFF. Here the CDR3 DNA reads TGTGCCAGCAGCTTAGTAGTGCTAGCTGGGTATGAGCAGTTCTTC.

The chain employs TRBV7-2 and TRBJ1-2; 7 nucleotides match TRBD1. Germline values: CDR1 SGHTA, CDR2 FQGNSA. With V trimmed by 5 bases and J by 2 bases, 5 bases remained unmatched. The CDR3 is 14 residues long. Here the CDR3 reads CASSTKQGNYGYTF. DNA of the CDR3: TGTGCCAGCAGCACAAAACAGGGGAACTATGGCTACACCTTC.

This clone was counted only a few times. The chain links TRBV19 to TRBJ1-5; TRBD1 matches 8 bases. The CDR3 length is 16 residues. V lost 6 bases to trimming and J lost 1 base; unmatched junction nucleotides: 8. Germline V gene data show CDR1 as LNHDA and CDR2 as SQIVND (reference sequence). CDR3 DNA: TGTGCCAGTAGCCACAGGACAGGGCCCAGCAATCAGCCCCAGCATTTT. Translated: CASSHRTGPSNQPQHF.

Many counts were recorded for this clone. The gene calls are TRBV5-4 and TRBJ2-7; 9 nucleotides line up with TRBD1. After removal of 3 bases from V and 5 bases from J, the junction contained 3 bases not matched to a gene. CDR1 SGHNT and CDR2 YYREEE come from the germline V gene (reference sequence). This CDR3 is 13 amino acids long. In nucleotides, the CDR3 is TGTGCCAGCAGCTGGGACAGGGTCGACGAGCAGTACTTC. It is translated as CASSWDRVDEQYF.

This clone was seen only a few times. The CDR3 here is CASSIAPGPESPLHF. The CDR3 DNA reads as TGTGCCAGTAGTATCGCACCAGGGCCAGAGTCACCCCTCCACTTT. V is TRBV19 and J is TRBJ1-6, with D tentatively TRBD1 (5 bases). From germline, CDR1 is LNHDA and CDR2 SQIVND (reference sequence). The CDR3 runs to 15 residues. The V end was cut by 3 bases, the J end by 10 bases, with 16 bases between.

The V call is TRBV11-3, the J call TRBJ1-1; the D is unclear. V was clipped by 3 bases and J by 3 bases, with 8 bases between them. The length of the CDR3 is 13 residues. Germline CDR1 SGHNT, CDR2 YENEEA. The CDR3 region is CASSLESDTEAFF. CDR3 bases: TGTGCCAGCAGCTTGGAGAGTGACACTGAAGCTTTCTTT. The variable domain in full, with the rest retrieved from reference TRBV11-3 and TRBJ1-1, is EAGVVQSPRYKIIEKKQPVAFWCNPISGHNTLYWYLQNLGQGPELLIRYENEEAVDDSQLPKDRFSAERLKGVDSTLKIQPAELGDSAVYLCASSLESDTEAFFGQGTRLTVV.

This clone is a singleton in its sample. This sequence joins TRBV6-2 or TRBV6-3 and TRBJ2-3; 9 bases are a match to TRBD2. Looked up from germline, CDR1 is MNHEY and CDR2 is SVGEGT. The CDR3 loop spans 14 amino acids. With V trimmed by 5 bases and J by 3 bases, 3 bases remained unmatched. The CDR3 is CASSISGRTDTQYF. CDR3 DNA sequence: TGTGCCAGCAGTATCAGCGGGAGGACAGATACGCAGTATTTT.

The V gene is TRBV7-9, the J gene TRBJ2-5; D not certain. V was shortened by 5 bases and J by 1 base, with 8 bases between the two germline ends. Germline CDR1 and CDR2: SEHNR and FQNEAQ (reference sequence). The CDR3 sequence is 13 residues long. CDR3 protein: CASSNDIQETQYF. The CDR3 DNA follows: TGTGCCAGCAGCAATGACATCCAAGAGACCCAGTACTTC.

V usage is TRBV9 and J usage is TRBJ2-5, with TRBD1 identical over 10 bases. The CDR3 has 15 residues. J lost 1 base, V lost 3 bases, and 3 bases had no gene match. CDR1 and CDR2 (germline): SGDLS, YYNGEE. The CDR3 protein is CASSARQGAQETQYF. CDR3 nucleotide sequence: TGTGCCAGCAGCGCGAGACAGGGGGCCCAAGAGACCCAGTACTTC.

CDR3 residues: CASSQNGGTTNTEAFF. Written as DNA, the CDR3 is TGTGCCAGCAGCCAAAACGGTGGGACAACGAACACTGAAGCTTTCTTT. The V and J genes are TRBV3-1 (or the pseudogene TRBV3-2) and TRBJ1-1, with D maybe TRBD1 (6 bases). There are 16 residues in the CDR3. Trimming shortened V by 2 bases and J by 1 base, and 14 bases separated the two germline ends. The germline gives CDR1 LGHDT, CDR2 YNNKEL (reference sequence).

A few counts support this clone. The CDR3 is CASSLSPRAGGSEQFF. In nucleotides, the CDR3 is TGTGCCAGCAGTTTATCCCCACGAGCGGGAGGGTCTGAGCAGTTCTTC. The gene calls are TRBV27 and TRBJ2-1, with 10 positions matching TRBD2. Losses at the gene ends were 0 bases for V and 9 bases for J; bases not matched to a gene: 8. CDR1 MNHEY and CDR2 SMNVEV come from the germline V gene (reference sequence). The CDR3 runs to 16 residues.

This chain uses TRBV30 with TRBJ1-1, with a weak D call TRBD1 (6 bases). The CDR3 has 13 residues. Germline V gives CDR1 GTSNPN, CDR2 SVGIG (reference sequence). V lost 6 bases and J lost 3, with 14 bases in between. The CDR3 region is CACRNNRDTEAFF. In DNA form, the CDR3 reads TGTGCCTGCCGCAACAACAGGGACACTGAAGCTTTCTTT.

This clone was counted a few times. This sequence joins TRBV7-9 and TRBJ2-5; 14 bases are shared with TRBD2. The V gene end was trimmed by 8 bases and the J gene end by 4 bases; junction bases not matched to a gene: 3. CDR1 is SEHNR and CDR2 is FQNEAQ in the germline V gene (reference sequence). This CDR3 has 14 amino acids. CDR3 in amino acids: CASSTSGGAETQYF. CDR3 nucleotides: TGTGCCAGCTCGACTAGCGGGGGGGCAGAGACCCAGTACTTC.

The chain recombines TRBV6-5 with TRBJ1-1, with D maybe TRBD1 (5 bases). Trimming removed 0 bases from V and 6 bases from J, with 11 bases in between. The CDR3 runs 14 residues. From germline, CDR1 is MNHEY and CDR2 SVGAGI. CDR3 sequence (DNA): TGTGCCAGCAGTTACTCGAGGGGAGGGCCTGAAGCTTTCTTT. It is translated as CASSYSRGGPEAFF.

This clone appeared a few times. This rearrangement joins TRBV9 to TRBJ1-5; 11 positions match TRBD1. The CDR3 sequence is 16 residues long. CDR1 and CDR2 (germline): SGDLS, YYNGEE. Trimming at V came to 3 bases and at J to 3 bases, leaving 5 bases not matched to a gene. The CDR3 coding sequence is TGTGCCAGCAGCGGAGGGACAGGGGGACCCAATCAGCCCCAGCATTTT. Protein sequence: CASSGGTGGPNQPQHF.

This chain's CDR3 is CASSQRGPSDEQYF. Written as DNA, the CDR3 is TGTGCCAGCAGCCAGAGGGGGCCGTCGGACGAGCAGTACTTC. The rearrangement links TRBV3-1 (or the pseudogene TRBV3-2) to TRBJ2-7; 7 nucleotides agree with TRBD1. The germline V gene has CDR1 LGHDT and CDR2 YNNKEL (reference sequence). V dropped 3 bases and J dropped 5; count of bases not matched to a gene: 7. The CDR3 covers 14 residues.